The 17 T cell receptor beta chains below were found in one sample sequenced in a study of blood T cell repertoires in COVID-19. The protocol was immunoSEQ multiplex PCR, while the TCRdb copy is restricted to in-frame clones and leaves out a portion. The sample contains approximately 100,000 clones, approximately 85% of which appear only once. The specimen was peripheral blood. These TCRs come from a human donor in a cohort sampled during active COVID-19.

This chain links TRBV30 with TRBJ1-6, with D unclear. CDR3 length: 13 amino acids. Trimming pared 2 bases from V and 8 bases from J, leaving 10 bases between. From germline, CDR1 is GTSNPN and CDR2 SVGIG (reference sequence). The CDR3 nucleotides are TGTGCCTGGAGTCGGCAGAGGGATTCACCCCTCCACTTT. As protein: CAWSRQRDSPLHF.

The V and J genes are TRBV6-4 and TRBJ1-3, with 9 positions matching TRBD1. CDR1 is MRHNA and CDR2 is SNTAGT in the germline V gene. This CDR3 has 13 residues. The V segment lost 10 bases and the J segment 8 bases; nucleotides outside the gene matches: 9. This CDR3 reads CATITGGWDTIYF. Written as DNA, the CDR3 is TGTGCCACCATCACAGGGGGCTGGGACACCATATATTTT.

This clone was seen once. J is TRBJ2-1 and V is TRBV10-3; tentative D call: TRBD2 (6 bases). V was trimmed by 6 bases and J by 7 bases, leaving 16 bases between them. Germline CDR1 ENHRY, CDR2 SYGVKD. The CDR3 runs to 14 residues. The CDR3 sequence is CAISLGSLENEQFF. CDR3 in DNA: TGTGCCATCAGCCTCGGGAGTTTAGAGAATGAGCAGTTCTTC.

J is TRBJ1-1 and V is TRBV18, with 7 bases lining up with TRBD1. Germline loops: CDR1 KGHSH, CDR2 LQKENI. The CDR3 is 14 residues long. The junction had 2 bases not matched to a gene; V was cut back by 0 bases and J by 4 bases. DNA for the CDR3: TGTGCCAGCTCACCACCGACAGGGAGCACTGAAGCTTTCTTT. Protein product: CASSPPTGSTEAFF.

This clone was seen more than once but under ten times. The CDR3: CASLDRVYGYTF. In DNA form, the CDR3 reads TGTGCCAGCCTAGACAGGGTATATGGCTACACCTTC. The chain is built from TRBV19 and TRBJ1-2, with 7 bases matching TRBD1. The V gene end was trimmed by 9 bases and the J gene end by 5 bases; junction bases not matched to a gene: 6. Germline V CDR1 and CDR2: LNHDA, SQIVND (reference sequence). This CDR3 region has 12 residues.

This clone has just one count. This chain connects TRBV5-1 to TRBJ2-5, with TRBD2 matching over 14 bases. The CDR3 is made up of 20 amino acids. Trimming removed 4 bases from V and 4 bases from J; junction bases left unmatched: 18. Germline assignment: CDR1 SGHRS and CDR2 YFSETQ. The CDR3: CASSPRLAGGLRAGSETQYF. CDR3 nucleotide sequence: TGCGCCAGCAGCCCACGACTAGCGGGGGGGCTGAGGGCGGGCTCAGAGACCCAGTACTTC.

This chain connects TRBV4-2 to TRBJ1-2, with a possible D match to TRBD1 (5 bases). The V end lost 0 bases, the J end lost 11 bases, and 19 bases lay between the germline ends. Per the germline V gene, CDR1 is LGHNA and CDR2 is YNFKEQ. The CDR3 loop spans 15 amino acids. CDR3 protein: CASSQDPGGGRGYTF. CDR3 bases: TGTGCCAGCAGCCAAGATCCAGGCGGGGGACGCGGGTACACCTTC.

This chain connects TRBV28 to TRBJ2-1; 8 positions agree with TRBD2. CDR3 size: 16 residues. J was trimmed by 3 bases and V by 3 bases; bases with no gene match: 7. Germline V gives CDR1 MDHEN, CDR2 SYDVKM. This chain's CDR3 is CASSFLSSGLYNEQFF. In nucleotides, the CDR3 is TGTGCCAGCAGTTTCCTATCTAGCGGGCTCTACAATGAGCAGTTCTTC.

This clone was recorded only once. The chain combines TRBV25-1 with TRBJ1-2; 9 bases line up with TRBD1. Germline lookup yields CDR1 MGHDK and CDR2 SYGVNS. With 6 bases clipped from V and 6 bases from J, the junction kept 5 bases outside the gene matches. The length of the CDR3 is 13 residues. CDR3 residues: CASRRGQGHGYTF. The CDR3 DNA reads TGTGCCAGCAGGAGGGGACAGGGACATGGCTACACCTTC.

V is TRBV9 and J is TRBJ2-3, with D perhaps matching TRBD2 (6 bases). V was shortened by 6 bases and J by 6 bases, with 17 bases between the two germline ends. Germline V gives CDR1 SGDLS, CDR2 YYNGEE. The CDR3 extends over 14 amino acids. The CDR3, as DNA: TGTGCCAGCAACCCATCGGCGGGGTTGGATACGCAGTATTTT. Protein sequence: CASNPSAGLDTQYF. Full variable domain (rest looked up from reference TRBV9 and TRBJ2-3): DSGVTQTPKHLITATGQRVTLRCSPRSGDLSVYWYQQSLDQGLQFLIQYYNGEERAKGNILERFSAQQFPDLHSELNLSSLELGDSALYFCASNPSAGLDTQYFGPGTRLTVL.

The gene calls are TRBV5-5 and TRBJ1-5; D gene unclear. From germline, CDR1 is SGHKS and CDR2 YYEKEE (reference sequence). The CDR3 runs 15 residues. V lost 0 bases, J lost 1 base, and 8 bases lay in between. The CDR3 reads CASSLVVRSNQPQHF. CDR3 in DNA: TGTGCCAGCAGCTTGGTGGTCAGGAGCAATCAGCCCCAGCATTTT.

V is TRBV12-3 or TRBV12-4 and J is TRBJ1-2; D is unresolved. Trimming left V 5 bases short and J 4 bases short, with 11 bases between. The CDR3 contains 13 residues. In nucleotides, the CDR3 is TGTGCCAGCAGTAAACAGATTTCCTATGGCTACACCTTC. Amino acid sequence: CASSKQISYGYTF.

The CDR3 DNA sequence: TGTGCCAGTAGTATCGACTCCCTGTACACAGATACGCAGTATTTT. Protein product: CASSIDSLYTDTQYF. This rearrangement joins TRBV19 to TRBJ2-3, with D hard to call. This CDR3 is built from 15 residues. V was shortened by 3 bases and J by 2 bases, with 12 bases between the two germline ends. Germline V CDR1 and CDR2: LNHDA, SQIVND (reference sequence).

This clone was seen more than once but under ten times. J is TRBJ2-7 and V is TRBV7-3, with TRBD2 identical over 13 bases. Germline CDR1 is SGHTA and CDR2 is FQGTGA. The CDR3 is 14 amino acids. Losses at the gene ends were 4 bases for V and 5 bases for J; bases not matched to a gene: 2. The CDR3 sequence: CASSSGTSGNEQYF. In DNA form, the CDR3 reads TGTGCCAGCAGCTCGGGGACTAGCGGGAACGAGCAGTACTTC.

The chain employs TRBV10-3 and TRBJ2-3, with 7 nucleotides matching TRBD2. The CDR3 is made up of 18 amino acids. Germline-derived CDR1 and CDR2 are ENHRY and SYGVKD. V lost 10 bases and J lost 1; bases outside the gene matches: 20. CDR3 bases: TGTGCCACCTCCGCTCTGGGTCCTTTAGCGGGTGGCACAGATACGCAGTATTTT. Translating it yields CATSALGPLAGGTDTQYF.

V usage is TRBV2 and J usage is TRBJ2-7; D is uncertain. CDR1 SNHLY and CDR2 FYNNEI come from the germline V gene. This CDR3 has 13 amino acids. Trimming took off 1 base at V and 2 bases at J, with 6 bases between the two ends. CDR3 in DNA: TGTGCCAGCAGTGAAGAAGCCCCCTACGAGCAGTACTTC. This codes for CASSEEAPYEQYF. The full variable domain, in which reference TRBV2 and TRBJ2-7 provide the parts outside the CDR3, is EPEVTQTPSHQVTQMGQEVILRCVPISNHLYFYWYRQILGQKVEFLVSFYNNEISEKSEIFDDQFSVERPDGSNFTLKIRSTKLEDSAMYFCASSEEAPYEQYFGPGTRLTVT.

The V and J genes are TRBV19 and TRBJ2-5; D might be TRBD2 (6 bases). Trimming pared 2 bases from V and 5 bases from J, leaving 21 bases between. The germline V gene has CDR1 LNHDA and CDR2 SQIVND (reference sequence). The CDR3 runs to 17 residues. CDR3 in amino acids: CASSISSETFLGETQYF. The CDR3 DNA sequence: TGTGCCAGTAGTATATCTAGCGAGACTTTCCTGGGGGAGACCCAGTACTTC.